The present TCR beta chain was sequenced within a study of control samples from healthy donors and cancer patients (TCRdb year 2020). This clone came up once. The clone's antigen remains unknown. No much larger clone exists at a distance of one base, and base qualities are not known. The library came from the immunoSEQ multiplex PCR assay. Not all clones reach the TCRdb copy of this immuneACCESS table, which keeps in-frame sequences only. Checked studies attribute under half of the gap to unresolved V genes and leave the rest unexplained. This sample comprises some 150,000 clones, roughly nine tenths of them detected only once. Together, the top ten hold approximately 1.4% of the sample. The CDR3 numbers 15 residues from cysteine through phenylalanine. Solely the CDR3 DNA is kept, with 45 bases framed from the first base.

The chain employs TRBV21-1 and TRBJ1-6; the table's D call, TRBD1, has no DNA check behind it. TRBV21-1 corresponds to a pseudogene. This clonotype was sampled from a woman younger than 45 in good health. Material for sequencing was blood. The DNA is TGTGCCAGCAGCAAAGGTTGTCAGGGGGCTTCACCCCTCCACTTT. Translated, this is CASSKGCQGASPLHF.